This TCR beta chain was sequenced for a study of T-cell reconstitution after alpha-beta-depleted transplantation in children (TCRdb year 2016). Background on the whole study: The study quantitatively tracked T-cell immune reconstitution after TCRalphabeta/CD19-depleted allogeneic hematopoietic cell transplantation in children using TCR repertoire profiling. Broad study findings and their caveats: The apparently early alphabetaT-cell count recovery about two months after transplant was reportedly dependent on only several hundred rapidly expanded clones derived from non-depleted graft cells. The high TCRbeta diversity at day 60 in some patients was ascribed to recipient T cells and intrathymic progenitors that had survived conditioning. Hyperexpanded clone frequencies declined over subsequent months; after one year, T-cell counts and TCRbeta diversity were mostly attributed to newly produced T cells.

Unmatched junction bases come to 4, with V trimmed by 2 bases and J by 3 bases. From the cysteine up to the phenylalanine, the CDR3 has a length of 16 residues. CDR3 DNA is the only sequence kept; it has 48 bases, read in frame from the first base. According to the germline V gene, CDR1 reads SGHRS and CDR2 reads YFSETQ. By how much of the sample it makes up, this clonotype is large (0.1 to 1%). The specificity of this receptor is unknown. No qualities accompany the bases; no much larger clone lies one base away. The treatment or condition label for this specimen denotes: allogeneic hematopoietic cell transplantation with graft depleted of TCRalphabeta T cells and CD19 B cells. Transplant recipients were children who received TCRalphabeta/CD19-depleted allogeneic hematopoietic cell grafts. The library was obtained by PCR. TCRdb names Illumina HiSeq 2500 as the instrument used. Molecular barcoding was employed in the preparation of TCR libraries, with unique molecular identifiers being used to normalize TCRbeta repertoire quantification. The public reads were reprocessed in TCRdb via fastp at Q25 and MiXCR, keeping in-frame beta chains. Rows are unified per CDR3 protein, each entry keeping the most common DNA and genes. The sample table holds approximately 3,200 distinct CDR3 sequences, of which over 9.5% were seen once. 70% to 80% of the sample rests with the top ten.

The chain was built from TRBV5-1 and TRBJ2-2, with 10 middle bases fitting TRBD2. The specimen was PBMCs, mostly from graft donor cells, collected 360 days after TCRalphabeta/CD19-depleted stem cell transplant. This receptor was obtained from a patient aged 2-10 years who had a stem cell transplant for inherited bone marrow failure, so the T cells may come from the graft donor. The CDR3 protein: CASSFLAGADTGELFF. The DNA sequence is given as TGCGCCAGCAGCTTCCTAGCGGGGGCGGACACCGGGGAGCTGTTTTTT. Supplemented by the reference TRBV5-1 and TRBJ2-2 proteins around the CDR3, the complete variable domain is KAGVTQTPRYLIKTRGQQVTLSCSPISGHRSVSWYQQTPGQGLQFLFEYFSETQRNKGNFPGRFSGRQFSNSRSEMNVSTLELGDSALYLCASSFLAGADTGELFFGEGSRLTVL.